These T cell receptor beta chains were read from a single sample in a study of T cell clones after liver transplantation. TCRdb's copy holds only in-frame clones and misses some; the assay was immunoSEQ multiplex PCR. The table shows 15,000 to 20,000 clones, with about 84% occurring only once. The sequencing here drew on CD8+ T cells from blood, taken 48 months after liver transplant. All receptors come from a human patient who received a liver transplant. Certain T cells may be donor cells from the graft. CDR3s include the opening cysteine and the closing phenylalanine or tryptophan. D genes are given only for firm matches. Only part of the rows carry a size: once, few, many, or a class if the clone is expanded.

DNA: TGCGCCAGCAGCCCATCTCCTAGCGGGAGGGTCTTGAACACCGGGGAGCTGTTTTTT
CDR3: CASSPSPSGRVLNTGELFF
J: TRBJ2-2
length: 19
V: TRBV4-3
D: TRBD2
size: once

DNA: TGCAGCGTTGATCGCCAGGGGGAGGGCTATGGCTACACCTTC
CDR3: CSVDRQGEGYGYTF
J: TRBJ1-2
length: 14
V: TRBV29-1
D: TRBD1
size: -

DNA: TGTGCCAGCAGTTCCCTCACTAGCGGGGATTCAGATACGCAGTATTTT
CDR3: CASSSLTSGDSDTQYF
J: TRBJ2-3
length: 16
V: TRBV27
D: TRBD2
size: -

DNA: TGTGCCAGCAGCATCCCAGGGGATGAGCAGTTCTTC
CDR3: CASSIPGDEQFF
J: TRBJ2-1
length: 12
V: TRBV9
D: -
size: -

DNA: TGTGCCAGCAGTTACGAACAGGGGGCGGGAGCTTTCTTT
CDR3: CASSYEQGAGAFF
J: TRBJ1-1
length: 13
V: TRBV6-6
D: TRBD1
size: -

DNA: TGTGCCAGCAGCTTCGGGCAGGCTTACGAGCAGTACTTC
CDR3: CASSFGQAYEQYF
J: TRBJ2-7
length: 13
V: TRBV11-2
D: -
size: -

DNA: TGTGCCAGCTCATCGGGTACCCAAGATGAGCAGTTCTTC
CDR3: CASSSGTQDEQFF
J: TRBJ2-1
length: 13
V: TRBV6-4
D: -
size: -

DNA: TGTGCCAGCAGCGCCTACATGAACACCGGGGAGCTGTTTTTT
CDR3: CASSAYMNTGELFF
J: TRBJ2-2
length: 14
V: TRBV9
D: -
size: -

DNA: TGTGCCAGCAGTCTTACCGCGCTAAACTACAATGAGCAGTTCTTC
CDR3: CASSLTALNYNEQFF
J: TRBJ2-1
length: 15
V: TRBV6-6
D: -
size: -

DNA: TGTGCCAGCAGCCGAAGAGTAGGGTCTGGAAACACCATATATTTT
CDR3: CASSRRVGSGNTIYF
J: TRBJ1-3
length: 15
V: TRBV7-9
D: -
size: -

DNA: TGCAGCGTTGAGTCCCACTTCTCCTACAATGAGCAGTTCTTC
CDR3: CSVESHFSYNEQFF
J: TRBJ2-1
length: 14
V: TRBV29-1
D: -
size: -

DNA: TGTGCCAGCAGTTTATCCCGGGGCTCCTACGAGCAGTACTTC
CDR3: CASSLSRGSYEQYF
J: TRBJ2-7
length: 14
V: TRBV27
D: -
size: -

DNA: TGTGCCAGCAGTTACCCGGATGAGCAGTTCTTC
CDR3: CASSYPDEQFF
J: TRBJ2-1
length: 11
V: TRBV27
D: -
size: few

DNA: TGTGCCAGCAGCCAGGACCCAGGGGGCATTAATGAAAAACTGTTTTTT
CDR3: CASSQDPGGINEKLFF
J: TRBJ1-4
length: 16
V: TRBV4-2
D: TRBD1
size: -

DNA: TGTGCCAGCAGTTCTCCGGGACAGGGGCCCGAAGCTTTCTTT
CDR3: CASSSPGQGPEAFF
J: TRBJ1-1
length: 14
V: TRBV27
D: TRBD1
size: -

DNA: TGTGCCAGCAGCGTCGGATCGGACGGCAATAATGAAAAACTGTTTTTT
CDR3: CASSVGSDGNNEKLFF
J: TRBJ1-4
length: 16
V: TRBV13
D: -
size: -

DNA: TGTGCCTGGAGTGTAGATTTTCTCGGTGAGGAGGACTGGGGCGGTAATGAGCAGTTCTTC
CDR3: CAWSVDFLGEEDWGGNEQFF
J: TRBJ2-1
length: 20
V: TRBV30
D: -
size: few

DNA: TGTGCCAGCAGTTCACAGGACACACCCTACGAGCAGTACTTC
CDR3: CASSSQDTPYEQYF
J: TRBJ2-7
length: 14
V: TRBV27
D: -
size: -

DNA: TGTGCCAGCAGCACTCGGACAGAGAACACTGAAGCTTTCTTT
CDR3: CASSTRTENTEAFF
J: TRBJ1-1
length: 14
V: TRBV9
D: -
size: few

DNA: TGTGCCAGCGGTACTCCCCCCGGCGGCGAACGTCAAGAGACCCAGTACTTC
CDR3: CASGTPPGGERQETQYF
J: TRBJ2-5
length: 17
V: TRBV9
D: -
size: -

DNA: TGCAGCGTTGATGAGTCGGGCGGACTAGGAGCTTTCTTT
CDR3: CSVDESGGLGAFF
J: TRBJ1-1
length: 13
V: TRBV29-1
D: -
size: many

DNA: TGTGCCAGCAGCCCCGACTTAGGCACTGAAGCTTTCTTT
CDR3: CASSPDLGTEAFF
J: TRBJ1-1
length: 13
V: TRBV12-1
D: -
size: -

DNA: TGCGCCAGCACATCCGGACAGCCATCAAGTGTGCAGTACTTC
CDR3: CASTSGQPSSVQYF
J: TRBJ2-7
length: 14
V: TRBV23-1
D: -
size: -

DNA: TGTGCCAGCAGTCGGCAGACCTTGGGTACTGAAGCTTTCTTT
CDR3: CASSRQTLGTEAFF
J: TRBJ1-1
length: 14
V: TRBV27
D: -
size: once

DNA: TGTGCCAGCTCGGGCCCTGAAGCTTTCTTT
CDR3: CASSGPEAFF
J: TRBJ1-1
length: 10
V: TRBV7-9
D: -
size: -

DNA: TGCGCCAGCCAGCAAGGGTGGGCTAGCGGGGAATACTCCTACGAGCAGTACTTC
CDR3: CASQQGWASGEYSYEQYF
J: TRBJ2-7
length: 18
V: TRBV10-2
D: TRBD2
size: -

DNA: TGTGCCAGCAGCTTAGTGGGGGGTTTTAGCTCCTACGAGCAGTACTTC
CDR3: CASSLVGGFSSYEQYF
J: TRBJ2-7
length: 16
V: TRBV7-9
D: -
size: -

DNA: TGCGCCAGCAGCCAAGTCCATGGCGGGGGCCCGGGAGAAAAACTGTTTTTT
CDR3: CASSQVHGGGPGEKLFF
J: TRBJ1-4
length: 17
V: TRBV4-3
D: -
size: -

DNA: TGCGCCAGCAGCTCTATCTCTGGAAACACCATATATTTT
CDR3: CASSSISGNTIYF
J: TRBJ1-3
length: 13
V: TRBV5-1
D: -
size: -

DNA: TGTGCCAGAAGCCCGGGACACTCCTACGAGCAGTACTTC
CDR3: CARSPGHSYEQYF
J: TRBJ2-7
length: 13
V: TRBV5-3
D: -
size: few

DNA: TGTGCCAGCAGTGAGGACGAATACACCGGGGAGCTGTTTTTT
CDR3: CASSEDEYTGELFF
J: TRBJ2-2
length: 14
V: TRBV6-4
D: -
size: once

DNA: TGTGCCAGCAGTGAAGTTGAATGGCTAGCGGAAAACCCGGACCACGAGCAGTACTTC
CDR3: CASSEVEWLAENPDHEQYF
J: TRBJ2-7
length: 19
V: TRBV6-1
D: TRBD2
size: -

DNA: TGCGCCAGCAGCCAAGTGGGGACAGACAATGAGCAGTTCTTC
CDR3: CASSQVGTDNEQFF
J: TRBJ2-1
length: 14
V: TRBV4-1
D: TRBD1
size: -

DNA: TGTGCCAGCAGTTACGGGGGGGATGAGCAGTTCTTC
CDR3: CASSYGGDEQFF
J: TRBJ2-1
length: 12
V: TRBV6-6
D: TRBD2
size: -

DNA: TGTGCCATCAGTGAGTCGCGGCAGGACTACGAGCAGTACTTC
CDR3: CAISESRQDYEQYF
J: TRBJ2-7
length: 14
V: TRBV10-3
D: -
size: -

DNA: TGTGCCAGCAGCTTAGGCAGGGAAGACACCGGGGAGCTGTTTTTT
CDR3: CASSLGREDTGELFF
J: TRBJ2-2
length: 15
V: TRBV5-4
D: -
size: -

DNA: TGTGCCAGCAGCTTAGAACAGCTGGACGAGCAGTACTTC
CDR3: CASSLEQLDEQYF
J: TRBJ2-7
length: 13
V: TRBV11-2
D: -
size: once

DNA: TGTGCCAGCGGACCCGCGGGTGGCCCAGATACGCAGTATTTT
CDR3: CASGPAGGPDTQYF
J: TRBJ2-3
length: 14
V: TRBV27
D: -
size: -

DNA: TGTGCCAGCAGCTTAGGCCTTTCACCCCATCACGAGCAGTACTTC
CDR3: CASSLGLSPHHEQYF
J: TRBJ2-7
length: 15
V: TRBV13
D: -
size: -

DNA: TGCGCCAGCAGCGATAGCACAGATACGCAGTATTTT
CDR3: CASSDSTDTQYF
J: TRBJ2-3
length: 12
V: TRBV5-1
D: -
size: -

DNA: TGTGCCAGCAGCTTAGATCGGGCCGGGAATGAGCAGTTCTTC
CDR3: CASSLDRAGNEQFF
J: TRBJ2-1
length: 14
V: TRBV7-2
D: -
size: -

DNA: TGCAGTGCAGCACAGGGACGGGAGCAGTACTTC
CDR3: CSAAQGREQYF
J: TRBJ2-7
length: 11
V: TRBV20-1
D: -
size: -

DNA: TGTGCCAGCAGGGGTGGCGGGGCCTACGAGCAGTACTTC
CDR3: CASRGGGAYEQYF
J: TRBJ2-7
length: 13
V: TRBV28
D: -
size: -